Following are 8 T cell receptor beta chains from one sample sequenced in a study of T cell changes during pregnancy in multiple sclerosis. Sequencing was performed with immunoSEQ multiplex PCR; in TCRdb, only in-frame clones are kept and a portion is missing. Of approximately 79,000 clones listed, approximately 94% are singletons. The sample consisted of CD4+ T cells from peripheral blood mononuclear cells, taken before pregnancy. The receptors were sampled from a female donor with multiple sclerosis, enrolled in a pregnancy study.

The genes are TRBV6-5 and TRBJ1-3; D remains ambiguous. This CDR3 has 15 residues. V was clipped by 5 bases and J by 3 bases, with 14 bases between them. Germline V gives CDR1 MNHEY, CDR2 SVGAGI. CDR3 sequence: CASSKAGVRGNTIYF. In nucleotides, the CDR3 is TGTGCCAGCAGTAAGGCTGGAGTCCGTGGAAACACCATATATTTT.

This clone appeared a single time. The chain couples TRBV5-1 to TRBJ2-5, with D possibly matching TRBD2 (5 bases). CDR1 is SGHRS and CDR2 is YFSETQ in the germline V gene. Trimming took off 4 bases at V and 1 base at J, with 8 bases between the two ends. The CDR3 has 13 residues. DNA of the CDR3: TGCGCCAGCAGCCTCAGCGGCCAAGAGACCCAGTACTTC. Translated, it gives CASSLSGQETQYF.

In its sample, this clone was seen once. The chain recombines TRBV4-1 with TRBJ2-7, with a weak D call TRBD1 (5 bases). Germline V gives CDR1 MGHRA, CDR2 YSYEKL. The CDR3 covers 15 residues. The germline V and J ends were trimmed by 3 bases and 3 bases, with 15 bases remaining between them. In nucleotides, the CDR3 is TGCGCCAGCAGCCAGAACCTGATGACAGTCTACGAGCAGTACTTC. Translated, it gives CASSQNLMTVYEQYF.

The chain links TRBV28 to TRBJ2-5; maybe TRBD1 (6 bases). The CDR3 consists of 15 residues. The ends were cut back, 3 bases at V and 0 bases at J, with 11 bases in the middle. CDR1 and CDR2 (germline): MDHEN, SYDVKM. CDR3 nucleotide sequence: TGTGCCAGCAGTTTCGGTAGGGGGTACCAAGAGACCCAGTACTTC. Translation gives CASSFGRGYQETQYF. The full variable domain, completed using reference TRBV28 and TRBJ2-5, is DVKVTQSSRYLVKRTGEKVFLECVQDMDHENMFWYRQDPGLGLRLIYFSYDVKMKEKGDIPEGYSVSREKKERFSLILESASTNQTSMYLCASSFGRGYQETQYFGPGTRLLVL.

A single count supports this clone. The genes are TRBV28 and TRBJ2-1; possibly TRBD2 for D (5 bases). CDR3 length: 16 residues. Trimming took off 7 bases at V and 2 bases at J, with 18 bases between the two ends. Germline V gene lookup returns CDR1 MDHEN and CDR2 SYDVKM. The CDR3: CASTVRRTLTYNEQFF. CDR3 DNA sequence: TGTGCCAGCACCGTAAGGAGGACTTTAACCTACAATGAGCAGTTCTTC.

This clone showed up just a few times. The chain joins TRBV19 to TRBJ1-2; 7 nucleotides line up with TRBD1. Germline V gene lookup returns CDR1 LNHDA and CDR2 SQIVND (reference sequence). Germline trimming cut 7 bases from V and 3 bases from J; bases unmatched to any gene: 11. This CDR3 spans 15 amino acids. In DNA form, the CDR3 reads TGTGCCAGTATCCCTACAGGGGTCGTCGACTATGGCTACACCTTC. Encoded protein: CASIPTGVVDYGYTF.

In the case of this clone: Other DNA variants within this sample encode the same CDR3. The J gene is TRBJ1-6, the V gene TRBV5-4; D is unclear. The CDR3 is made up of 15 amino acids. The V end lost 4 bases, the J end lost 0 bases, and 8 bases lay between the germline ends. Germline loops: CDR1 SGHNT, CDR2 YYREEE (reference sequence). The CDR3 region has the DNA TGTGCCAGCAGCCTAGATAGCTCCTATAATTCACCCCTCCACTTT. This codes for CASSLDSSYNSPLHF. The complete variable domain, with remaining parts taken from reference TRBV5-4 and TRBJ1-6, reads ETGVTQSPTHLIKTRGQQVTLRCSSQSGHNTVSWYQQALGQGPQFIFQYYREEENGRGNFPPRFSGLQFPNYSSELNVNALELDDSALYLCASSLDSSYNSPLHFGNGTRLTVT.

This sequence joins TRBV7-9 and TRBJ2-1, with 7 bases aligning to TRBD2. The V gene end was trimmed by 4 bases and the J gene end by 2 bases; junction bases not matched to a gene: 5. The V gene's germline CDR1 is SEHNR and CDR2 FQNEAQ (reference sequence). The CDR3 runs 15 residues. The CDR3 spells CASSSSSGAYNEQFF. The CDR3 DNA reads TGTGCCAGCAGCTCCTCCAGCGGGGCCTACAATGAGCAGTTCTTC.